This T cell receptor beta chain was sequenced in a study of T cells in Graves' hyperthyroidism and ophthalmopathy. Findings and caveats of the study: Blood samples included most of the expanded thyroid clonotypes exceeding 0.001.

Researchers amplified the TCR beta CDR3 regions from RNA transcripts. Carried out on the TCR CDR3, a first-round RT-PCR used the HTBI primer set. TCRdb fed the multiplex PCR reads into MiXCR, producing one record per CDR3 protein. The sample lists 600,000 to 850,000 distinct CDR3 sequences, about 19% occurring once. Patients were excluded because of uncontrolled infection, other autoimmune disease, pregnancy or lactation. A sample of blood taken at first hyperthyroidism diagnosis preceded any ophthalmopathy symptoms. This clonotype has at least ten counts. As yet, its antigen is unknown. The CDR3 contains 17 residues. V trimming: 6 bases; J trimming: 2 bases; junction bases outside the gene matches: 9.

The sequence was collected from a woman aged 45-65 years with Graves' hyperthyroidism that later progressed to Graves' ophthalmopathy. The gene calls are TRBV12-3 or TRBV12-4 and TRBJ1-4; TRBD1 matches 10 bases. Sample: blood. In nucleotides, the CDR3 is TGTGCCAGCAGACCGACAGGGGGCGGTTTGACTAATGAAAAACTGTTTTTT. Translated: CASRPTGGGLTNEKLFF.